Listed below are T cell receptor beta chains from one sample, sequenced in a study of human T cells and chemical hapten exposure. A single record per CDR3 protein comes from TCRdb applying MiXCR to the RACE reads. Of about 190,000 distinct CDR3 sequences detected, more than 20% appear once; the ten largest clones hold 2% to 2.5%. The source material was whole blood, sampled in connection with sensitization to the hapten diphenylcyclopropenone (DPC). The receptors shown here come from a woman in her thirties or forties with alopecia areata. Some clones in this sample may be carry-over from other donors' samples. CDR3s include the opening cysteine and the closing phenylalanine or tryptophan. D genes are given only for firm matches. The listing skips clone size in some rows; elsewhere it reads once, few, many or a size class.

v_gene: TRBV7-9; abundance: many; d_gene: -; j_gene: TRBJ2-1; CDR3nt: TGTGCCAGCGGTAGCTACAATGAGCAGTTCTTC; CDR3aa: CASGSYNEQFF
v_gene: TRBV24-1; abundance: -; d_gene: -; j_gene: TRBJ1-1; CDR3nt: TGTGCCACCAGTGCGGGAACAGGTAAAGAAGCTTTCTTT; CDR3aa: CATSAGTGKEAFF
v_gene: TRBV7-2; abundance: few; d_gene: -; j_gene: TRBJ2-1; CDR3nt: TGTGCCAGCAGCTTAGCTGGGACCCGCAATGAGCAGTTCTTC; CDR3aa: CASSLAGTRNEQFF
v_gene: TRBV5-1; abundance: -; d_gene: -; j_gene: TRBJ1-2; CDR3nt: TGCGCCAGCAACGACGCGGGCAGTCGCTATGGCTACACCTTC; CDR3aa: CASNDAGSRYGYTF
v_gene: TRBV24-1; abundance: -; d_gene: -; j_gene: TRBJ2-2; CDR3nt: TGTGCCACCAGTGACCTTAAAGGCGGGGAGCTGTTTTTT; CDR3aa: CATSDLKGGELFF
v_gene: TRBV25-1; abundance: -; d_gene: -; j_gene: TRBJ2-7; CDR3nt: TGTGCCAGCAAATCTTCCGGGGGTGCCTCCTACGAGCAGTACTTC; CDR3aa: CASKSSGGASYEQYF
v_gene: TRBV15; abundance: -; d_gene: -; j_gene: TRBJ1-1; CDR3nt: TGTGCCACCAGGAGCAGGCAGAACACTGAAGCTTTCTTT; CDR3aa: CATRSRQNTEAFF
v_gene: TRBV6-5; abundance: few; d_gene: TRBD2; j_gene: TRBJ2-1; CDR3nt: TGTGCCAGCAGTTCCACGCTAGCGGGACGTAATGAGCAGTTCTTC; CDR3aa: CASSSTLAGRNEQFF
v_gene: TRBV6-5; abundance: -; d_gene: -; j_gene: TRBJ2-7; CDR3nt: TGTGCCAGCAGTTACGTACAGCGGATGGAGGAGCAGTACTTC; CDR3aa: CASSYVQRMEEQYF
v_gene: TRBV6-1; abundance: few; d_gene: -; j_gene: TRBJ1-1; CDR3nt: TGTGCCAGCAATAGGACACCGAACACTGAAGCTTTCTTT; CDR3aa: CASNRTPNTEAFF
v_gene: TRBV29-1; abundance: few; d_gene: -; j_gene: TRBJ2-2; CDR3nt: TGCAGCGTTGGAACAGGTCCCGGGGAGCTGTTTTTT; CDR3aa: CSVGTGPGELFF
v_gene: TRBV4-2; abundance: -; d_gene: -; j_gene: TRBJ2-7; CDR3nt: TGTGCCAGCAGCCAAGACGGCTGGGAGCAGTACTTC; CDR3aa: CASSQDGWEQYF
v_gene: TRBV6-1; abundance: few; d_gene: -; j_gene: TRBJ2-7; CDR3nt: TGTGCCAGCAGTGGCCCAGGGTCCGGGGCCGCCTACGAGCAGTACTTC; CDR3aa: CASSGPGSGAAYEQYF
v_gene: TRBV3-1; abundance: many; d_gene: -; j_gene: TRBJ2-7; CDR3nt: TGTGCCAGCAGCCAAGGGATCGGAGGGGGGGTGAGGGAGCAGTACTTC; CDR3aa: CASSQGIGGGVREQYF
v_gene: TRBV20-1; abundance: -; d_gene: -; j_gene: TRBJ2-3; CDR3nt: TGCAGTGCCCCCATGGGCGGGCTGGGCACAGATACGCAGTATTTT; CDR3aa: CSAPMGGLGTDTQYF
v_gene: TRBV4-2; abundance: once; d_gene: -; j_gene: TRBJ2-1; CDR3nt: TGTGCCAGCAGCCAAGGAATAACTAGCAGGTACAATGAGCAGTTCTTC; CDR3aa: CASSQGITSRYNEQFF
v_gene: TRBV20-1; abundance: -; d_gene: -; j_gene: TRBJ2-1; CDR3nt: TGCAGTGCTAGACCCATACGGGGGGCCGGGTACAATGAGCAGTTCTTC; CDR3aa: CSARPIRGAGYNEQFF
v_gene: TRBV7-8; abundance: -; d_gene: -; j_gene: TRBJ2-1; CDR3nt: TGTGCCAGCAGCTCCAGGGGGGGTCCAGCTGAGCAGTTCTTC; CDR3aa: CASSSRGGPAEQFF
v_gene: TRBV12-3/TRBV12-4; abundance: -; d_gene: TRBD2; j_gene: TRBJ2-3; CDR3nt: TGTGCCAGCAGTTTTCGTGGCGCGGGACTAGCAACAGATACGCAGTATTTT; CDR3aa: CASSFRGAGLATDTQYF
v_gene: TRBV11-1; abundance: few; d_gene: TRBD2; j_gene: TRBJ2-7; CDR3nt: TGTGCCAGCAGCTTATCGTCTAGCGGGACCTACGAGCAGTACTTC; CDR3aa: CASSLSSSGTYEQYF
v_gene: TRBV3-1; abundance: -; d_gene: TRBD1; j_gene: TRBJ2-7; CDR3nt: TGTGCCAGCAGCTTCCCTGGACAGGGGAAGGACGAGCAGTACTTC; CDR3aa: CASSFPGQGKDEQYF
v_gene: TRBV29-1; abundance: few; d_gene: -; j_gene: TRBJ2-5; CDR3nt: TGCAGCGTCCGGACACCGGGGGAGACCCAGTACTTC; CDR3aa: CSVRTPGETQYF
v_gene: TRBV27; abundance: few; d_gene: TRBD2; j_gene: TRBJ2-3; CDR3nt: TGTGCCAGCAGTACCCCCAGCGGGAGTTTAGATACGCAGTATTTT; CDR3aa: CASSTPSGSLDTQYF
v_gene: TRBV7-9; abundance: -; d_gene: -; j_gene: TRBJ1-3; CDR3nt: TGTGCCAGCAGGGATATAGGGGGAAACACCATATATTTT; CDR3aa: CASRDIGGNTIYF
v_gene: TRBV6-2/TRBV6-3; abundance: few; d_gene: TRBD2; j_gene: TRBJ2-2; CDR3nt: TGTGCCAGCAGCCAGACTAGCGGGATCCCCGGGGAGCTGTTTTTT; CDR3aa: CASSQTSGIPGELFF
v_gene: TRBV7-3; abundance: few; d_gene: -; j_gene: TRBJ1-2; CDR3nt: TGTGCCAGCAGCTTCGAGCCGTCGGGCTATGGCTACACCTTC; CDR3aa: CASSFEPSGYGYTF
v_gene: TRBV24-1; abundance: few; d_gene: TRBD2; j_gene: TRBJ2-1; CDR3nt: TGTGCCACCAGTGATCGGACTAGGGTAGCCTACAATGAGCAGTTCTTC; CDR3aa: CATSDRTRVAYNEQFF
v_gene: TRBV28; abundance: -; d_gene: -; j_gene: TRBJ1-4; CDR3nt: TGTGCCAGCAGCTCCCCGGACAAACCTAATGAAAAACTGTTTTTT; CDR3aa: CASSSPDKPNEKLFF
v_gene: TRBV28; abundance: few; d_gene: -; j_gene: TRBJ2-4; CDR3nt: TGTGCCAGCAGTCTAGAGGGGCTCATCAAAGGGAACATTCAGTACTTC; CDR3aa: CASSLEGLIKGNIQYF
v_gene: TRBV21-1; abundance: -; d_gene: -; j_gene: TRBJ2-3; CDR3nt: TGTGCCAGCAGCAAAATGAGCGGAGGCACAGATACGCAGTATTTT; CDR3aa: CASSKMSGGTDTQYF
v_gene: TRBV29-1; abundance: -; d_gene: TRBD1; j_gene: TRBJ1-4; CDR3nt: TGCAGCGTTGGCGAATCGACAGGGCTCCATGAAAAACTGTTTTTT; CDR3aa: CSVGESTGLHEKLFF
v_gene: TRBV5-1; abundance: -; d_gene: -; j_gene: TRBJ1-4; CDR3nt: TGCGCCAGCAGCCTGCGCGGTTCAACTAATGAAAAACTGTTTTTT; CDR3aa: CASSLRGSTNEKLFF